This entry describes one T cell receptor (beta chain). This entry is derived from a study of blood T cell repertoires in COVID-19. Study-wide background: Samples of COVID-19 (acute and convalescent) were obtained from the United States, Italy and Spain. T cells, B-cell-depleted T cells, or PBMCs provided the cDNA or gDNA that served as material.

The CDR3 spans 16 residues. The germline gives CDR1 KGHSH, CDR2 LQKENI. V was clipped by 1 base and J by 2 bases; unmatched bases: 4. Authors' data handling: Amplifying reference gene primers gave estimates of nucleated cell counts. This table comes from immunoSEQ multiplex PCR, and its TCRdb copy is limited to in-frame clones, with some not included. V, J and clone size were drawn from that table, and D and trimming were deduced from the DNA. The data hold about 250,000 clones, with more than 70% observed a single time. The V call is TRBV18, the J call TRBJ2-2, with TRBD2 matching over 7 bases. Sequencing was carried out using peripheral blood. This sequence was found in a woman between 35 and 50 years old who had recovered from COVID-19. CDR3 coding DNA: TGTGCCAGCTCACCACGGGCTAGCGGAAACACCGGGGAGCTGTTTTTT. This codes for CASSPRASGNTGELFF.